The next 32 T cell receptor beta chains were all read from a single sample in a study of blood T cell repertoires in COVID-19 (dated by TCRdb to 2019 to 2021). Libraries came from the immunoSEQ multiplex PCR assay. TCRdb carries this immuneACCESS record with in-frame sequences only. Its versions omit some clonotypes, under half of them owing to an unresolved V gene in the studies checked, with the rest unexplained. The sample records 250,000 or so clones, around 86% of which are singletons. The top ten constitute about 1.6% of the sample. Sequenced sample: peripheral blood. The receptors originated from a woman in her 40s who had recovered from COVID-19.

The chain carries TRBV2 and TRBJ2-1, with TRBD1 identical over 8 bases. Losses at the gene ends were 6 bases for V and 9 bases for J; bases not matched to a gene: 4. The CDR3 consists of 12 residues. Germline V gene data show CDR1 as SNHLY and CDR2 as FYNNEI. In DNA form, the CDR3 reads TGTGCCAGCAGCGGAACAGGGGGTGAGCAGTTCTTC. Its protein product is CASSGTGGEQFF.

V and J are TRBV6-2 or TRBV6-3 and TRBJ2-3; D may be TRBD2 (6 bases). V lost 4 bases and J 4 bases, leaving 18 bases between the germline ends. There are 16 residues in the CDR3. Germline CDR1 is MNHEY and CDR2 is SVGEGT. The CDR3 DNA is TGTGCCAGCAGTTTTACGGGAGTGTATTTGTCAGATACGCAGTATTTT. Amino acids: CASSFTGVYLSDTQYF.

CDR3 bases: TGTGCCAGCAGCCAGGGATCCCCCTCCGGGACAGGTTTTCCCTACGAGCAGTACTTC. Translation: CASSQGSPSGTGFPYEQYF. This chain connects TRBV3-1 (or the pseudogene TRBV3-2) to TRBJ2-7; the match to TRBD1 covers 8 bases. Germline V gene lookup returns CDR1 LGHDT and CDR2 YNNKEL (reference sequence). This CDR3 spans 19 amino acids. V was clipped by 3 bases and J by 2 bases; unmatched bases: 18.

This rearrangement joins TRBV20-1 to TRBJ1-2; D unclear. This CDR3 has 13 amino acids. The V and J ends lost 3 bases and 4 bases respectively, with 12 bases between them. CDR1 and CDR2 from the germline V gene are DFQATT and SNEGSKA (reference sequence). The CDR3 DNA sequence: TGCAGTGCTAGTGGGCCGGAGGGCTATGGCTACACCTTC. As protein: CSASGPEGYGYTF.

The chain is built from TRBV9 and TRBJ1-5; 7 bases line up with TRBD1. The CDR3 spans 15 residues. Germline lookup yields CDR1 SGDLS and CDR2 YYNGEE. J gave up 4 bases and V 3 bases, and 7 bases lay outside the gene matches. CDR3 protein: CASSATGLVNQPQHF. The CDR3 bases are TGTGCCAGCAGCGCGACAGGGCTGGTAAATCAGCCCCAGCATTTT.

The gene calls are TRBV6-5 and TRBJ2-2, with D possibly matching TRBD2 (6 bases). Germline-derived CDR1 and CDR2 are MNHEY and SVGAGI. Between the trimmed V and J ends, which lost 8 bases and 7 bases, there was a span of 14 bases. The CDR3 covers 13 residues. CDR3 bases: TGTGCCAGCGGAGGGTGGGGCTTCGGGGAGCTGTTTTTT. As protein: CASGGWGFGELFF.

V gene TRBV2 combines with J gene TRBJ1-2; 10 nucleotides line up with TRBD1. Germline V gene sequence: CDR1 SNHLY, CDR2 FYNNEI. Losses at the gene ends were 2 bases for V and 7 bases for J; bases not matched to a gene: 4. The CDR3 extends over 14 amino acids. Here the CDR3 reads CASSETTGGPGYTF. CDR3 sequence (DNA): TGTGCCAGCAGTGAAACGACAGGGGGCCCTGGCTACACCTTC.

V gene TRBV15 combines with J gene TRBJ2-7, with D possibly matching TRBD2 (5 bases). The CDR3 extends over 13 amino acids. CDR1 and CDR2 (germline): LNHNV, YYDKDF (reference sequence). The V and J ends lost 5 bases and 3 bases respectively, with 11 bases between them. The DNA of the CDR3 is TGTGCCACCAGCCCTGCCGGGGACTACGAGCAGTACTTC. Amino acids: CATSPAGDYEQYF.

This chain uses TRBV4-3 with TRBJ2-7, with TRBD2 identical over 8 bases. Looked up from germline, CDR1 is LGHNA and CDR2 is YSLEER. With 6 bases clipped from V and 7 bases from J, the junction kept 8 bases outside the gene matches. The CDR3 spans 13 residues. CDR3 residues: CASSTSRGGEQYF. The DNA for the CDR3 is TGCGCCAGCAGTACCAGCCGGGGGGGAGAGCAGTACTTC.

This chain links TRBV3-1 (or the pseudogene TRBV3-2) with TRBJ2-7; 8 nucleotides match TRBD1. The CDR3 loop spans 13 amino acids. Germline loops: CDR1 LGHDT, CDR2 YNNKEL (reference sequence). V lost 6 bases to trimming and J lost 2 bases; unmatched junction nucleotides: 3. CDR3 region: CASSPGGAYEQYF. CDR3 nucleotide sequence: TGTGCCAGCAGTCCAGGGGGCGCCTACGAGCAGTACTTC.

This chain uses TRBV2 with TRBJ2-5, with 10 bases fitting TRBD2. Germline values: CDR1 SNHLY, CDR2 FYNNEI. The V and J ends lost 4 bases and 4 bases, in that order; junction bases with no gene match: 6. This CDR3 has 15 amino acids. In nucleotides, the CDR3 is TGTGCCAGCAGTGCCCGACTAGCGGGCGCAGAGACCCAGTACTTC. Encoded protein: CASSARLAGAETQYF.

The gene calls are TRBV7-2 and TRBJ1-1; 10 bases are shared with TRBD1. The CDR3 totals 16 residues. Germline V gene data show CDR1 as SGHTA and CDR2 as FQGNSA. Losses at the gene ends were 5 bases for V and 3 bases for J; bases not matched to a gene: 9. The CDR3 loop is CASSPLTGTGDTEAFF. In nucleotides, the CDR3 is TGTGCCAGCAGCCCACTAACCGGGACAGGGGACACTGAAGCTTTCTTT.

This clone was counted a single time. This rearrangement joins TRBV10-2 to TRBJ1-2, with 7 nucleotides matching TRBD1. CDR1 is WSHSY, CDR2 SAAADI, per germline. There are 13 residues in the CDR3. J gave up 2 bases and V 8 bases, and 5 bases lay outside the gene matches. The CDR3 here is CASATGVNYGYTF. In DNA form, the CDR3 reads TGCGCCAGCGCAACAGGGGTGAACTATGGCTACACCTTC.

In nucleotides, the CDR3 is TGCAGCGTTGAAGGGCGGCAGTTTGCTGAAGCTTTCTTT. Translated, it gives CSVEGRQFAEAFF. The chain recombines TRBV29-1 with TRBJ1-1; D is uncertain. The CDR3 is 13 residues long. Germline CDR1 is SQVTM and CDR2 is ANQGSEA. Trimming removed 1 base at V and 6 bases at J, with 12 bases between.

V gene TRBV4-3 combines with J gene TRBJ2-3, with TRBD1 identical over 7 bases. The J segment lost 4 bases and the V segment lost 0 bases, leaving 4 bases of the junction unmatched. Germline V gives CDR1 LGHNA, CDR2 YSLEER. This CDR3 region has 15 residues. The CDR3 DNA sequence: TGCGCCAGCAGCCAAGATAGGGGGCAGGCAGATACGCAGTATTTT. Encoded protein: CASSQDRGQADTQYF.

The chain joins TRBV5-1 to TRBJ2-7; D ambiguous. This CDR3 spans 15 amino acids. Between the trimmed V and J ends, which lost 2 bases and 4 bases, there was a span of 16 bases. Germline V lookup: CDR1 SGHRS, CDR2 YFSETQ. The CDR3 DNA sequence: TGCGCCAGCAGCTTTTCCGGTACCCTCGGGTACGAGCAGTACTTC. Translated: CASSFSGTLGYEQYF.

This clone has a handful of counts. This rearrangement joins TRBV3-1 (or the pseudogene TRBV3-2) to TRBJ1-2, with TRBD1 matching over 8 bases. J gave up 8 bases and V 2 bases, and 4 bases lay outside the gene matches. Germline V CDR1 and CDR2: LGHDT, YNNKEL (reference sequence). This CDR3 spans 13 amino acids. In DNA, the CDR3 is TGTGCCAGCAGCCAACACAGGGGGGGAGGCTACACCTTC. Its protein is CASSQHRGGGYTF.

J is TRBJ2-7 and V is TRBV3-1 (or the pseudogene TRBV3-2), with D maybe TRBD2 (6 bases). V was clipped by 1 base and J by 1 base, with 8 bases between them. Per the germline V gene, CDR1 is LGHDT and CDR2 is YNNKEL (reference sequence). CDR3 size: 14 residues. The DNA for the CDR3 is TGTGCCAGCAGCCAAGTGGGGGGTTCCTACGAGCAGTACTTC. Translation: CASSQVGGSYEQYF.

J is TRBJ2-7 and V is TRBV5-4; weak D call: TRBD1 (6 bases). CDR1 and CDR2 from the germline V gene are SGHNT and YYREEE (reference sequence). The V gene lost 4 bases and the J gene lost 3 bases, with 17 bases spanning the gap. CDR3 size: 15 residues. The CDR3 DNA follows: TGTGCCAGCAGCCTGGGGACAAATCTCTACTACGAGCAGTACTTC. This translates into CASSLGTNLYYEQYF.

The chain has TRBV18 and TRBJ1-3; 11 nucleotides line up with TRBD1. V lost 3 bases, J lost 5 bases, and 3 bases stayed unmatched. This CDR3 has 15 residues. Per the germline V gene, CDR1 is KGHSH and CDR2 is LQKENI. In DNA, the CDR3 is TGTGCCAGCTCACCCGGGACAGGGGGACGAAACACCATATATTTT. Its translation: CASSPGTGGRNTIYF.

The CDR3 coding sequence is TGTGCCAGCAGTGAATGGGTACACTATAGTGGGAATTCACCCCTCCACTTT. Translation gives CASSEWVHYSGNSPLHF. The chain links TRBV6-1 to TRBJ1-6, with D hard to call. This CDR3 contains 17 residues. With 2 bases removed from V and 7 bases from J, the gap between germline ends came to 18 bases. Germline-derived CDR1 and CDR2 are MNHNS and SASEGT.

This chain connects TRBV12-3 or TRBV12-4 to TRBJ2-1; D is unresolved. This CDR3 spans 11 amino acids. Trimming took off 6 bases at V and 5 bases at J, with 5 bases between the two ends. The CDR3 DNA is TGTGCCAGCAGCTTTAACAATGAGCAGTTCTTC. Translated: CASSFNNEQFF.

V and J are TRBV5-6 and TRBJ1-1, with D maybe TRBD1 (6 bases). The V end lost 2 bases, the J end lost 4 bases, and 12 bases lay between the germline ends. This CDR3 comprises 14 residues. The germline V gene encodes CDR1 SGHDT and CDR2 YYEEEE. CDR3 region: CASSFYRASTEAFF. Here the CDR3 DNA reads TGTGCCAGCAGCTTTTACAGGGCGAGCACTGAAGCTTTCTTT.

This chain links TRBV5-4 with TRBJ2-7; D is unresolved. V lost 0 bases, J lost 4 bases, and 8 bases lay in between. The germline gives CDR1 SGHNT, CDR2 YYREEE (reference sequence). The CDR3 sequence is 13 residues long. Written as DNA, the CDR3 is TGTGCCAGCAGCTTGGCCGGGTCTTACGAGCAGTACTTC. Translation: CASSLAGSYEQYF.

The genes are TRBV6-5 and TRBJ1-2, with unresolved D. Germline V gene sequence: CDR1 MNHEY, CDR2 SVGAGI. V was trimmed by 6 bases and J by 3 bases, leaving 11 bases between them. The CDR3 has 13 amino acids. The CDR3 region has the DNA TGTGCCAGCAGCTTACGAGTTGACTATGGCTACACCTTC. As protein: CASSLRVDYGYTF.

This clone came up once. The chain combines TRBV7-3 with TRBJ2-5; the D gene is possibly TRBD2 (7 bases). Trimming removed 1 base at V and 5 bases at J, with 14 bases between. CDR1 and CDR2 (germline): SGHTA, FQGTGA. The CDR3 covers 15 residues. The chain's CDR3 is CASSLMGGGGETQYF. The CDR3 bases are TGTGCCAGCAGCTTAATGGGAGGGGGAGGCGAGACCCAGTACTTC.

The V call is TRBV7-9, the J call TRBJ1-2, with D tentatively TRBD1 (5 bases). V was cut by 5 bases and J by 8 bases, with 18 bases left in between. From germline, CDR1 is SEHNR and CDR2 FQNEAQ (reference sequence). The CDR3 has 14 amino acids. The CDR3 loop is CASSPLVGGMGYTF. As DNA, the CDR3 is TGTGCCAGCAGCCCCCTTGTCGGGGGGATGGGCTACACCTTC.

The chain combines TRBV25-1 with TRBJ1-2; 8 bases are a match to TRBD1. J was trimmed by 4 bases and V by 4 bases; bases with no gene match: 2. The CDR3 is made up of 13 amino acids. Germline V gene sequence: CDR1 MGHDK, CDR2 SYGVNS. CDR3 in DNA: TGTGCCAGCAGTGCTCAGGGGGCCTATGGCTACACCTTC. It encodes CASSAQGAYGYTF.

The chain has TRBV7-3 and TRBJ2-3; D call uncertain. V was trimmed by 5 bases and J by 2 bases, leaving 11 bases between them. CDR1 is SGHTA and CDR2 is FQGTGA in the germline V gene. The CDR3 has 14 residues. CDR3 sequence: CASSLLGPTDTQYF. The CDR3 coding sequence is TGTGCCAGCAGCCTCCTGGGCCCCACAGATACGCAGTATTTT.

V is TRBV4-1 and J is TRBJ1-3, with 7 bases matching TRBD1. The trim removed 0 bases at V and 0 bases at J, leaving 8 bases unmatched. The CDR3 consists of 18 residues. Germline V gene sequence: CDR1 MGHRA, CDR2 YSYEKL. The CDR3 loop reads CASSQDGLGQSSGNTIYF. The DNA of the CDR3 is TGCGCCAGCAGCCAAGATGGATTGGGACAGTCCTCTGGAAACACCATATATTTT.

The chain carries TRBV18 and TRBJ1-1; a weak D match, TRBD1 (5 bases). V was cut by 4 bases and J by 2 bases, with 8 bases left in between. In germline, CDR1 is KGHSH, CDR2 LQKENI. The CDR3 is made up of 13 amino acids. The CDR3, as DNA: TGTGCCAGCTCACTGGGGGGTAACACTGAAGCTTTCTTT. This encodes CASSLGGNTEAFF.

The chain recombines TRBV13 with TRBJ1-6; TRBD1 matches at 8 bases. The CDR3 is 15 residues long. Germline V lookup: CDR1 PRHDT, CDR2 FYEKMQ (reference sequence). V was clipped by 5 bases and J by 9 bases; unmatched bases: 9. This CDR3 reads CASSAWTGRGSPLHF. DNA for the CDR3: TGTGCCAGCAGCGCCTGGACAGGGCGGGGTTCACCCCTCCACTTT.